This T cell receptor (beta chain) was documented in a study of blood T cells in healthy people across ages. General study results and limits: Per-million-T-cell TCR beta diversity fell roughly linearly with age.

The second PCR ran roughly 7 to 11 cycles with a sample-barcoded 5' primer and J-beta primers. From the 5' RACE reads, TCRdb called clonotypes with MiXCR, one entry per CDR3 protein. The sample records about 680,000 distinct CDR3 sequences, more than 40% being singletons. On this clonotype: Its antigen is unidentified.

V lost 6 bases, J lost 0 bases, and 11 bases lay in between. The germline gives CDR1 MNHNY, CDR2 SVGAGI (reference sequence). The CDR3 totals 14 residues. This clonotype was sampled from a woman aged 60-75 years in good health. The genes are TRBV6-6 and TRBJ1-1, with a weak D call TRBD1 (6 bases). The sequencing sample was made of blood. CDR3 in amino acids: CASSWGHMNTEAFF. The CDR3 nucleotides are TGTGCCAGCAGCTGGGGACACATGAACACTGAAGCTTTCTTT.